These 3 T cell receptor beta chains came from one sample sequenced in a study of T cell responses to AZD1222 COVID-19 vaccine. Only in-frame clones appear in the TCRdb table, and some are missing; sequencing was by immunoSEQ multiplex PCR. The table includes roughly 77,000 clones, approximately 91% detected once. Sample: peripheral blood, taken on day 0 of AZD1222 vaccination. These receptors all stem from an adult in good health.

This rearrangement joins TRBV30 to TRBJ1-2; D unclear. CDR3 length: 13 residues. Between the trimmed V and J ends, which lost 0 bases and 5 bases, there was a span of 10 bases. CDR1 and CDR2 from the germline V gene are GTSNPN and SVGIG (reference sequence). CDR3 amino acids: CAWSVRADYGYTF. CDR3 sequence (DNA): TGTGCCTGGAGTGTACGGGCAGATTATGGCTACACCTTC.

The genes are TRBV5-1 and TRBJ2-3; 9 nucleotides line up with TRBD1. The germline V gene encodes CDR1 SGHRS and CDR2 YFSETQ. The CDR3 has 17 amino acids. The trim removed 0 bases at V and 3 bases at J, leaving 8 bases unmatched. The CDR3 DNA follows: TGCGCCAGCAGCTTGGCTAGCTTAGGACAGGGGACAGATACGCAGTATTTT. Its translation: CASSLASLGQGTDTQYF.

This rearrangement joins TRBV12-3 or TRBV12-4 to TRBJ2-2; D is undetermined. V lost 3 bases and J 7 bases, leaving 3 bases between the germline ends. CDR3 length equals 11 residues. As DNA, the CDR3 is TGTGCCAGCAGTTTCATCGGGGAGCTGTTTTTT. Translating gives CASSFIGELFF.